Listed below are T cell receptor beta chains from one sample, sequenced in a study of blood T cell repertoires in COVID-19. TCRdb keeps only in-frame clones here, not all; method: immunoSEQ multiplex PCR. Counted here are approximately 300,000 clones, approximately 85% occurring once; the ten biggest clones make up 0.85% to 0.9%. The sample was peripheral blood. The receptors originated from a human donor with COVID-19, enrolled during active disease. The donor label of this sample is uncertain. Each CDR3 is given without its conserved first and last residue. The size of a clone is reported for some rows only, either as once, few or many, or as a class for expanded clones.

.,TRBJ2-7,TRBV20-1,SARDSYEQY
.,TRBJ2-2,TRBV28,ASSLGGRAGELF
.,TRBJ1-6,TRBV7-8,ASSLIQGIGSPLH
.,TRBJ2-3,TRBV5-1,ASLNSGSRTDTQY
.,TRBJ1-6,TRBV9,ASSVNPGVGDSPLH
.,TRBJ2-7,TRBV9,ASSSGAGQGADYEQY
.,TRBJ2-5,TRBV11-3,ASSPGQGAGETQY
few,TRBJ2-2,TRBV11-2,ASSPTSGRGPGELF
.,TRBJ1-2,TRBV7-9,ASSLGGQNYGYT
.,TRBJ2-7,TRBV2,ASGWAGASEQY
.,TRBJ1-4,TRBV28,ASRRQGGNEKLF
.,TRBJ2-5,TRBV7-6,ASSYQQGPLGTQY
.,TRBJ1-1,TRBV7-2,ASSPRVTGETEAF
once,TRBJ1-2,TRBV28,ASSLEGTGYYGYT
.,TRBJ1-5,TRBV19,ASSIPGTEFNQPQH
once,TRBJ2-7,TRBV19,ASSDGQGAAYEQY
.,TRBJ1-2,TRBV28,AIQPGWQGNYGYT
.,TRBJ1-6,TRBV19,ASSTERTGGSYNSPLH
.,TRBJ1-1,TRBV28,LHRGSGTEAF
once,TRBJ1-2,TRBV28,ASSLVRGALYYGYT
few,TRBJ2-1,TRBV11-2,ASSPSSGSYNEQF
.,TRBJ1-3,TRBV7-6,ASSLTAGQGNTLQGNTIY
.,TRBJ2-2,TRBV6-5,ASKRAGGGELF
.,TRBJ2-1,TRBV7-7,ASSLAGTSGKIPLV
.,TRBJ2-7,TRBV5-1,ASSPRQASTYEQY
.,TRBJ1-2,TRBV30,AWSLRGAGYGYT
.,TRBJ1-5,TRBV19,ASSKGSTDQPQH
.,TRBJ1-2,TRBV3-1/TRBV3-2,ASSQTGLTVYGYT
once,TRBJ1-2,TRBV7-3,ASSLTEDSPGGYT
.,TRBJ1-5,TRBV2,ASRQGNQPQH
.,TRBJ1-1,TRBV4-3,ASSQDSQGRTEAF
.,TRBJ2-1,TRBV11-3,ASSLDRAGGKQF
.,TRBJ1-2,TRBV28,ASKNLGQLNYGYT
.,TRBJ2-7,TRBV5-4,ASSLVLGGSDEQY
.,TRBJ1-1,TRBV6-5,ASIPRGGRSEAF
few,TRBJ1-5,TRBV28,ASSFDQPQH